This T cell receptor beta chain was identified in a study of T cells in women clearing cervical HPV infection. Remarks on this clone: The CDR3 end lies 3 residues beyond the end of the read and is filled in from the germline J gene.

V gave up 0 bases and J gave up 2 bases; unmatched junction bases: 7. The CDR3 length is 17 residues. The germline gives CDR1 SGHVS, CDR2 FQNEAQ. Method: immunoSEQ multiplex PCR; TCRdb's copy keeps in-frame clones and lacks some. The sample's table shows 20,000 to 25,000 clones. V and J are TRBV7-8 and TRBJ2-7; TRBD2 matches 10 bases. The clonotype originates from a woman between 18 and 69 years old with a cervical HPV16 infection that either progressed to CIN3+ or cleared (not recorded which). Sequenced sample: blood buffy coat. CDR3 DNA (partial): TGTGCCAGCAGCTTAGCTAGGTTAGCGGGGGGAACCTACGAG. Amino acids: CASSLARLAGGTYE. The whole CDR3 sequence reads CASSLARLAGGTYEQYF.